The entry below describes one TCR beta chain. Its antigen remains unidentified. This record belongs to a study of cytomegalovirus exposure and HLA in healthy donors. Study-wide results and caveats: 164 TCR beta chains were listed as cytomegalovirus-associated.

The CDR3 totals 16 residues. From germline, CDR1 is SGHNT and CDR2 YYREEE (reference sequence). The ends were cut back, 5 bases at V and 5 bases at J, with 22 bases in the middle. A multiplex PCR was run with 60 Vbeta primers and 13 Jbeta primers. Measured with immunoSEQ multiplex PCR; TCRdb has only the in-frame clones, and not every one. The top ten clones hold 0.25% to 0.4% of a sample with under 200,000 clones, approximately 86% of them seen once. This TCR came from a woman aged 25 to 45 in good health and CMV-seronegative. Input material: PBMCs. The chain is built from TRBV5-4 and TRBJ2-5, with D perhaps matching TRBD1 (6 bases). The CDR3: CASRQMTGQVEETQYF. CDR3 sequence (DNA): TGTGCCAGCAGGCAGATGACAGGCCAGGTTGAGGAGACCCAGTACTTC.